A single sample gave rise to the 16 T cell receptor beta chains below, sequenced in a study of Ad26.COV2.S vaccination and SARS-CoV-2 variants. Generated by immunoSEQ multiplex PCR, the TCRdb table keeps only in-frame clones and is missing some. The data show approximately 140,000 clones, with more than 80% seen just once and 4.5% to 6% held by the top ten. Sequences were derived from peripheral blood, sampled after recovery from COVID-19. These receptors were obtained from a human donor who had recovered from COVID-19.

The V and J genes are TRBV2 and TRBJ1-2, with D possibly TRBD1 on 5 matching bases. This CDR3 region has 13 residues. Deletions cut 4 bases from V and 4 bases from J, with 10 bases between. CDR1 SNHLY and CDR2 FYNNEI come from the germline V gene. The CDR3 loop is CASSGDSPYGYTF. The CDR3 bases are TGTGCCAGCAGTGGGGACTCCCCCTATGGCTACACCTTC. The full variable domain, completed using reference TRBV2 and TRBJ1-2, is EPEVTQTPSHQVTQMGQEVILRCVPISNHLYFYWYRQILGQKVEFLVSFYNNEISEKSEIFDDQFSVERPDGSNFTLKIRSTKLEDSAMYFCASSGDSPYGYTFGSGTRLTVV.

V usage is TRBV4-3 and J usage is TRBJ1-1; 7 bases fit TRBD1. Looked up from germline, CDR1 is LGHNA and CDR2 is YSLEER. The CDR3 runs 14 residues. The junction had 3 bases not matched to a gene; V was cut back by 1 base and J by 4 bases. CDR3 coding DNA: TGCGCCAGCAGCCAAGCGACAGGGATCACTGAAGCTTTCTTT. Protein sequence: CASSQATGITEAFF.

This clone was detected only once. V gene TRBV15 combines with J gene TRBJ2-1; no clear D. V shed 5 bases and J shed 7 bases, with 15 bases lying between them. Looked up from germline, CDR1 is LNHNV and CDR2 is YYDKDF (reference sequence). This CDR3 has 14 residues. CDR3 nucleotide sequence: TGTGCCACCAGCCTCGGATGGGAAGTGAATGAGCAGTTCTTC. Its translation is CATSLGWEVNEQFF.

This clone was counted a few times. The rearrangement links TRBV28 to TRBJ2-7; 11 bases align to TRBD1. V was pared by 5 bases and J by 4 bases, with 7 bases of the junction left unmatched. Germline assignment: CDR1 MDHEN and CDR2 SYDVKM. CDR3 length: 15 residues. CDR3 sequence (DNA): TGTGCCAGCAGTCGCGCCGGGACAGGGGGATACGAGCAGTACTTC. The encoded protein is CASSRAGTGGYEQYF.

J is TRBJ1-2 and V is TRBV14; D gene unclear. The V and J ends lost 4 bases and 4 bases respectively, with 10 bases between them. This CDR3 has 13 residues. In germline, CDR1 is SGHDN, CDR2 FVKESK. The CDR3 DNA reads TGTGCCAGCAGCCCAAATTTGGGCTATGGCTACACCTTC. Protein product: CASSPNLGYGYTF. The whole variable domain, remainder taken from reference TRBV14 and TRBJ1-2, is EAGVTQFPSHSVIEKGQTVTLRCDPISGHDNLYWYRRVMGKEIKFLLHFVKESKQDESGMPNNRFLAERTGGTYSTLKVQPAELEDSGVYFCASSPNLGYGYTFGSGTRLTVV.

The CDR3 here is CASSLWSPGTDTQYF. CDR3 DNA: TGTGCCAGCAGCTTATGGTCCCCCGGCACAGATACGCAGTATTTT. The chain uses TRBV7-2 and TRBJ2-3; D is unresolved. V was cut by 2 bases and J by 1 base, with 10 bases left in between. Looked up from germline, CDR1 is SGHTA and CDR2 is FQGNSA. This CDR3 has 15 amino acids.

V and J are TRBV2 and TRBJ2-1; D may be TRBD1 (5 bases). The CDR3 runs to 13 residues. CDR1 and CDR2 from the germline V gene are SNHLY and FYNNEI. The ends were cut back, 7 bases at V and 6 bases at J, with 13 bases in the middle. Here the CDR3 DNA reads TGTGCCAGCACCCAAGGGGCAGTCAATGAGCAGTTCTTC. Translated: CASTQGAVNEQFF.

The gene calls are TRBV29-1 and TRBJ1-1; D gene ambiguous. Germline V gene data show CDR1 as SQVTM and CDR2 as ANQGSEA. The CDR3 sequence is 14 residues long. Trimming removed 2 bases from V and 2 bases from J, with 12 bases in between. The CDR3 reads CSVEFSGFNTEAFF. In nucleotides, the CDR3 is TGCAGCGTTGAATTTTCAGGTTTCAACACTGAAGCTTTCTTT.

The rearrangement links TRBV3-1 (or the pseudogene TRBV3-2) to TRBJ1-5; D ambiguous. V was trimmed by 0 bases and J by 7 bases, leaving 7 bases between them. The CDR3 length is 13 residues. Germline V gene sequence: CDR1 LGHDT, CDR2 YNNKEL (reference sequence). The CDR3 sequence is CASSQDRAQPQHF. The CDR3 region has the DNA TGTGCCAGCAGCCAAGATCGGGCCCAGCCCCAGCATTTT.

This clone occurred once. The chain joins TRBV25-1 to TRBJ1-1; 11 nucleotides align to TRBD1. This CDR3 comprises 16 residues. Unmatched junction bases numbered 7, after V lost 5 bases and J lost 2 bases. Germline V CDR1 and CDR2: MGHDK, SYGVNS. CDR3 sequence (DNA): TGTGCCAGCAGTCCGGACAGGGGGCCAACTAACACTGAAGCTTTCTTT. It is translated as CASSPDRGPTNTEAFF.

This clone appeared a few times. The CDR3 spells CASSPGNTIYF. The CDR3 DNA reads as TGTGCCAGCTCCCCCGGAAACACCATATATTTT. V usage is TRBV18 and J usage is TRBJ1-3; no definite D call. The V gene's germline CDR1 is KGHSH and CDR2 LQKENI. There are 11 residues in the CDR3. Trimming took 6 bases from V and 4 from J, leaving 4 bases between them.

The rearrangement links TRBV10-3 to TRBJ2-1; the match to TRBD1 covers 9 bases. V shed 0 bases, J shed 3 bases, and the junction held 6 bases outside the gene matches. The CDR3 has 17 amino acids. CDR1 is ENHRY and CDR2 is SYGVKD in the germline V gene. DNA of the CDR3: TGTGCCATCAGTGAGTCGACGGGACAGGGAGTCTACAATGAGCAGTTCTTC. Translated: CAISESTGQGVYNEQFF.

This clone was recorded many times. The chain has TRBV27 and TRBJ2-7; 7 bases fit TRBD1. CDR3 length: 20 amino acids. Germline V lookup: CDR1 MNHEY, CDR2 SMNVEV (reference sequence). The V gene end was trimmed by 2 bases and the J gene end by 6 bases; junction bases not matched to a gene: 25. The CDR3 DNA reads as TGTGCCAGCAGTTTAGGTGTCTATCAATCTCCGACAGGGCGCACATCCGAGCAGTACTTC. This encodes CASSLGVYQSPTGRTSEQYF.

This chain's CDR3 is CATSDLAGGNTDTQYF. The CDR3 DNA sequence: TGTGCCACCAGTGATTTGGCGGGGGGAAACACAGATACGCAGTATTTT. The rearrangement links TRBV24-1 to TRBJ2-3; 8 bases are a match to TRBD2. The germline V gene has CDR1 KGHDR and CDR2 SFDVKD. The V gene end was trimmed by 0 bases and the J gene end by 2 bases; junction bases not matched to a gene: 3. The CDR3 spans 16 residues.

V usage is TRBV7-9 and J usage is TRBJ2-2; either TRBD1 or TRBD2 may supply D (5 bases each). The CDR3 has 15 residues. Trimming removed 4 bases at V and 3 bases at J, with 12 bases between. The V gene's germline CDR1 is SEHNR and CDR2 FQNEAQ (reference sequence). The CDR3 DNA sequence: TGTGCCAGCAGCTCGTCAGGGACCTACACCGGGGAGCTGTTTTTT. Translation: CASSSSGTYTGELFF.

The V and J genes are TRBV10-3 and TRBJ2-7, with 8 nucleotides matching TRBD2. CDR3 length equals 13 residues. The germline gives CDR1 ENHRY, CDR2 SYGVKD. J was trimmed by 5 bases and V by 4 bases; bases with no gene match: 4. The CDR3 is CAISGVSGDEQYF. CDR3 DNA sequence: TGTGCCATCAGTGGCGTTAGCGGGGACGAGCAGTACTTC.